Included here is one T cell receptor beta chain sequence, with context. What this receptor recognizes is not known. No base qualities exist here, and no much larger clone lies one base off it. This entry comes from a study of OX40 agonist ivuxolimab in advanced cancers. Describing the broader study: The costimulatory receptor OX40 (CD134) was targeted by ivuxolimab, a fully human IgG2 agonistic monoclonal antibody. Intravenous ivuxolimab was administered to patients every 2 weeks at six dose levels: 0.01, 0.1, 0.3, 1.5, 3 and 10 mg/kg. Among the roughly 50 dose-escalation patients, around 20 had hepatocellular carcinoma, about 15 melanoma, 9 renal cell carcinoma and 9 head and neck cancer. The dose-escalation cohort was approximately 83% male with a mean age of around 64 years, ranging from about 20 to 80. Prior anti-PD-1, anti-PD-L1 or anti-CTLA-4 therapy was permitted, and 30% to 45% of dose-escalation patients had received checkpoint inhibitors. Three dose-escalation patients achieved partial responses, one with hepatocellular carcinoma and two with cutaneous melanoma. The purpose of peripheral TCRbeta sequencing was to test whether ivuxolimab changed TCR sequence diversity and led to clonal T-cell expansion. The paper reports the monotherapy dose-escalation portion (N = 52 patients) of the phase I ivuxolimab trial. The full study reports these points: The antigen specificity of the clonally expanded peripheral T cells was not determined. Low levels of normalized T-cell clonal expansion were also shown by some nonresponding patients. At doses of 0.1 to 3.0 mg/kg, clonal expansion of both CD4+ and CD8+ T cells in blood was seen between baseline and week 6. On average, CD8+ T cells showed more expanded clones than CD4+ T cells after ivuxolimab. In the 0.1-3.0 mg/kg groups, partial responders had among the lowest normalized peripheral clonal expansion, particularly in CD8+ T cells.

The trial excluded patients who had a history of autoimmune disease or were on systemic immunosuppression. Peripheral blood for TCR sequencing was drawn from every dose cohort at baseline, at cycle 4 day 1 and at cycle 7 day 1. Samples were obtained from an open-label, multicenter, first-in-human phase I dose-escalation trial of ivuxolimab. The trial enrolled adults with locally advanced or metastatic head and neck squamous cell, hepatocellular, melanoma or renal cell carcinoma. Before TCR sequencing, CD4+ T cells and CD8+ T cells from peripheral blood were sorted into separate populations. Including the terminal cysteine and phenylalanine, the CDR3 comprises 14 residues. CDR3 DNA is the only sequence kept; it has 42 bases, read in frame from the first base. V is cut by 0 bases and J by 10 bases, and the space between the germline ends is 14 bases. CDR1 and CDR2 are drawn from the germline V gene: SGHRS, YFSETQ.

Genomic DNA was isolated from the sorted cells so that the TCRbeta CDR3 region could be sequenced. The immunoSEQ Assay was used to sequence the TCRbeta CDR3 regions. What TCRdb holds here is the immuneACCESS table cut down to in-frame rearrangements. Part of the clones is not present; checked against another copy, under half of the missing clones reflect an unresolved V gene, and the others are unexplained. The sample includes approximately 89,000 clones, with approximately 90% observed a single time. 0.25% to 0.3% of the sample goes to the ten largest clones. Sample: CD4+ or CD8+ T cells sorted from blood, taken in a trial of the OX40 agonist ivuxolimab. The receptor's source is an adult with an advanced solid tumor such as melanoma, head and neck, liver or kidney cancer. The sequence joins TRBV5-1 to TRBJ2-1; no confident D gene assignment can be made. CDR3 reads: CASSLAGEVGEQFF. The DNA is TGCGCCAGCAGCTTGGCCGGAGAAGTCGGGGAGCAGTTCTTC. Beyond the CDR3, the reference TRBV5-1 and TRBJ2-1 genes provide the residues; the full variable domain reads: KAGVTQTPRYLIKTRGQQVTLSCSPISGHRSVSWYQQTPGQGLQFLFEYFSETQRNKGNFPGRFSGRQFSNSRSEMNVSTLELGDSALYLCASSLAGEVGEQFFGPGTRLTVL.